This is a list of T cell receptor beta chains from one sample in a study of T cell changes during pregnancy in multiple sclerosis. The data were produced by immunoSEQ multiplex PCR, yet TCRdb's version contains in-frame clones alone and is incomplete. The table includes about 38,000 clones, nearly 95% detected once. The sample consisted of CD4+ T cells from peripheral blood mononuclear cells, taken after pregnancy. Receptor source: a female donor in good health, enrolled as a control in a pregnancy study. The CDR3 runs from the conserved cysteine through the conserved F or W. Fields, in order: clone size, J gene, D gene, V gene, CDR3 DNA, CDR3 protein. A D gene is named only where the DNA matches it firmly. Rows give clone size only sometimes, using once, few, many, or a class for an expanded clone.

>-|TRBJ2-7|TRBD1|TRBV6-1
TGTGCCAGCAGCCGGACAGGGGAGAACGAGCAGTACTTC
CASSRTGENEQYF
>-|TRBJ2-3|-|TRBV4-2
TGTGCCAGCAGCCCAAAAGGGCAGAGCGGATACACAGATACGCAGTATTTT
CASSPKGQSGYTDTQYF
>-|TRBJ2-6|TRBD1|TRBV27
TGTGCCAGCAGACGGTCCGGGACAGGGGGCACTGGGGCCAACGTCCTGACTTTC
CASRRSGTGGTGANVLTF
>once|TRBJ1-3|-|TRBV11-3
TGTGCCAGCAGCTTAAGCGGTGGAAACACCATATATTTT
CASSLSGGNTIYF
>-|TRBJ2-1|-|TRBV5-4
TGTGTCAGCAGCTTGATGGAGTTAGACAATGAGCAGTTCTTC
CVSSLMELDNEQFF
>once|TRBJ2-2|TRBD2|TRBV18
TGTGCCAGCTCACCACTGAGACTAGCGGGATCCGGGGAGCTGTTTTTT
CASSPLRLAGSGELFF
>few|TRBJ1-2|TRBD1|TRBV4-1
TGCGCCAGCAGCCAAACGGGACAGGGGGTTAACTATGGCTACACCTTC
CASSQTGQGVNYGYTF
>-|TRBJ2-2|TRBD1|TRBV6-4
TGTGCCAGCAGTGAACAGGGGGCCGGGGAGCTGTTTTTT
CASSEQGAGELFF
>-|TRBJ2-6|TRBD1|TRBV4-1
TGCGCCAGCAGCCAATTGCGACAGGGGGCTTCTGGGGCCAACGTCCTGACTTTC
CASSQLRQGASGANVLTF
>medium-sized|TRBJ2-7|TRBD2|TRBV7-2
TGTGCCAGCAGCCCCAGTGGGACTAGCGGGACCTACGAGCAGTACTTC
CASSPSGTSGTYEQYF
>-|TRBJ1-6|-|TRBV27
TGTGCCAGCAGTTTAAAAGGGGAGGATTCACCCCTCCACTTT
CASSLKGEDSPLHF
>-|TRBJ1-5|-|TRBV11-2
TGTGCCAGCAGCTTAGATCAGGGTAATCAGCCCCAGCATTTT
CASSLDQGNQPQHF
>-|TRBJ2-5|-|TRBV5-8
TGTGCCAGCAGCCCCCGGACAGTCGAGACCCAGTACTTC
CASSPRTVETQYF
>-|TRBJ1-5|TRBD1|TRBV30
TGTGCCTGGAAGACCCGGGACAGGGGCAATCAGCCCCAGCATTTT
CAWKTRDRGNQPQHF
>-|TRBJ2-7|-|TRBV30
TGTGCCTGGAGTGTTGGGGGGACCTCCCTCGAGCAGTACTTC
CAWSVGGTSLEQYF
>-|TRBJ2-7|-|TRBV6-6
TGTGCCAGCGGGACTTCTGCCTACGAGCAGTACTTC
CASGTSAYEQYF
>-|TRBJ2-2|-|TRBV19
TGTGCCAGTAGCTCAGAACACCTGAACACCGGGGAGCTGTTTTTT
CASSSEHLNTGELFF
>-|TRBJ2-1|TRBD1|TRBV19
TGTGCCAGTAGCAGGGGACAGGAAATCGTCACTGAGCAGTTCTTC
CASSRGQEIVTEQFF
>once|TRBJ2-5|TRBD2|TRBV5-1
TGCGCCAGCAGCTTGGAAACGAGCGGGGCAGAGACCCAGTACTTC
CASSLETSGAETQYF
>-|TRBJ1-1|TRBD1|TRBV6-4
TGTGCCAGCAAGGGACAGGGGAGCACTGAAGCTTTCTTT
CASKGQGSTEAFF
>-|TRBJ2-7|-|TRBV28
TGTGCCAGCAGCGCCACAACGGGACACCCCTACGAGCAGTACTTC
CASSATTGHPYEQYF
>-|TRBJ2-1|-|TRBV28
TGTGCCAGCAGTTTAGTAGCGTCCTCCTACAATGAGCAGTTCTTC
CASSLVASSYNEQFF
>-|TRBJ2-7|TRBD2|TRBV30
TGTGCCTGGAGTGTACGAGCGGGACTAGCGGCCTACGAGCAGTACTTC
CAWSVRAGLAAYEQYF
>-|TRBJ2-1|-|TRBV2
TGTGCCAGCAGGCCGAATGTAGGAGAGGGCAATGAGCAGTTCTTC
CASRPNVGEGNEQFF
>-|TRBJ1-2|-|TRBV4-3
TGCGCCAGCAGCCAAGAGCCAGACTCCGTTTGGGGCTACACCTTC
CASSQEPDSVWGYTF
>-|TRBJ1-1|-|TRBV6-5
TGTGCCAGCAGTTATCTCTTTGGAGGGAACACTGAAGCTTTCTTT
CASSYLFGGNTEAFF
>-|TRBJ2-3|-|TRBV19
TGTGCCAGTACCCATAAAGTTCAGACTCATACGCAGTATTTT
CASTHKVQTHTQYF
>-|TRBJ2-3|TRBD2|TRBV5-6
TGTGCCAGCAGCCGACAGGCACGCGGACTAGCAGGGGCAGATACGCAGTATTTT
CASSRQARGLAGADTQYF
>-|TRBJ2-7|TRBD2|TRBV6-5
TGTGCCAGCAGTATATGGGCGGGAGGTGAGCAGTACTTC
CASSIWAGGEQYF
>-|TRBJ2-3|TRBD2|TRBV2
TGTGCCAGCGGGACTAGCGGGGCCCGCACAGATACGCAGTATTTT
CASGTSGARTDTQYF
>-|TRBJ2-2|TRBD1|TRBV11-2
TGTGCCAGCAGCCACGGACAGGGGCGGACCGGGGAGCTGTTTTTT
CASSHGQGRTGELFF
>-|TRBJ2-1|-|TRBV7-2
TGTGCCAGCAGCACCACAGGACCTCCCATCAATGAGCAGTTCTTC
CASSTTGPPINEQFF
>-|TRBJ1-5|-|TRBV4-2
TGTGCCAGCAGCCATGAGGACCAGGGAAGTAATCAGCCCCAGCATTTT
CASSHEDQGSNQPQHF
>-|TRBJ1-2|TRBD1|TRBV5-8
TGTGCCAGCAGCGCCGGGACAGGGGAAGGTCTAAATGGCTACACCTTC
CASSAGTGEGLNGYTF
>-|TRBJ1-1|-|TRBV10-3
TGTGCCATCAGTGAACCCCCGAGCGATAGATACACTGAAGCTTTCTTT
CAISEPPSDRYTEAFF
>-|TRBJ2-1|TRBD2|TRBV7-9
TGTGCCAGCAGCTTTGCGGGGGGGCGTGAGCAGTTCTTC
CASSFAGGREQFF
>-|TRBJ2-2|-|TRBV6-5
TGTGCCAGCAAAGACAGGCGCGGGGAGCTGTTTTTT
CASKDRRGELFF
>-|TRBJ1-1|-|TRBV18
TGTGCCAGCTCACCACGTCAGAAGAACACTGAAGCTTTCTTT
CASSPRQKNTEAFF
>-|TRBJ2-3|TRBD2|TRBV4-2
TGTGCCAGCAGCCAAGATACGGGGGGGGTCGGCACAGATACGCAGTATTTT
CASSQDTGGVGTDTQYF
>few|TRBJ1-1|-|TRBV19
TGTGCCAGTACCACTACCCCTGCCACTGAAGCTTTCTTT
CASTTTPATEAFF
>few|TRBJ1-2|-|TRBV6-6
TGTGCCAGCAGCTGGGGGGTGACAGCTGATGGCTACACCTTC
CASSWGVTADGYTF
>-|TRBJ2-5|TRBD2|TRBV18
TGTGCCAGCTCACCTCTGGGACTAGCGGGACAAGAGACCCAGTACTTC
CASSPLGLAGQETQYF
>-|TRBJ2-7|-|TRBV7-2
TGTGCCAGCAGCCCCCAAGGGGGATTCGAGCAGTACTTC
CASSPQGGFEQYF
>-|TRBJ2-7|TRBD2|TRBV7-2
TGTGCCAGCAGCTTAGAGCCTAGCGGGGCGCCCTACGAGCAGTACTTC
CASSLEPSGAPYEQYF
>few|TRBJ1-2|-|TRBV7-9
TGTGCCAGCGAACAGGGAGGGGGATATGGCTACACCTTC
CASEQGGGYGYTF
>-|TRBJ2-5|TRBD2|TRBV29-1
TGCAGCGTTGAAGGGGTTAGCGGGAACATAGAGACCCAGTACTTC
CSVEGVSGNIETQYF
>-|TRBJ1-1|-|TRBV29-1
TGCAGCGCCCCCCCCGACGGGAAGAACACTGAAGCTTTCTTT
CSAPPDGKNTEAFF
>-|TRBJ2-1|-|TRBV10-3
TGTGCCATCAGTGAGTCGGCCAGCGCGAGCTCCTACAATGAGCAGTTCTTC
CAISESASASSYNEQFF
>-|TRBJ2-3|-|TRBV4-1
TGCGCCAGCAGCCAAGCCTCAACTAGTGGGAGGAATACGCAGTATTTT
CASSQASTSGRNTQYF
>-|TRBJ1-5|-|TRBV6-6
TGTGCCAGCAGTAAGGGCGGGAACAATCAGCCCCAGCATTTT
CASSKGGNNQPQHF
>-|TRBJ2-7|TRBD2|TRBV11-3
TGTGCCAGCAGGCCTAGCGGGACCTACGAGCAGTACTTC
CASRPSGTYEQYF
>-|TRBJ2-7|-|TRBV27
TGTGCCAGCAGACGCTACGCGACAGCTATTCTGGCCTACGAGCAGTACTTC
CASRRYATAILAYEQYF
>once|TRBJ1-6|-|TRBV19
TGTGCCAGTAGTTTCTCCGACAGGCCCTTGGCCCTCCACTTT
CASSFSDRPLALHF
>-|TRBJ2-1|-|TRBV19
TGTGCCAGTAGTCACCAGGGGTCCCGATACAATGAGCAGTTCTTC
CASSHQGSRYNEQFF
>-|TRBJ2-3|TRBD2|TRBV5-1
TGCGCCAGCAGCTTGGAGAGCGGGGGAATAAGCACAGATACGCAGTATTTT
CASSLESGGISTDTQYF
>once|TRBJ2-7|-|TRBV18
TGTGCCAGCTCACCTATTGGGACTGGCGCGTACGAGCAGTACTTC
CASSPIGTGAYEQYF
>-|TRBJ2-2|-|TRBV10-3
TGTGCCATCAGAGTAGCGGAGAACACCGGGGAGCTGTTTTTT
CAIRVAENTGELFF
>-|TRBJ1-1|-|TRBV19
TGTGCCAGTAGAGAGACAGGTTTGAACACTGAAGCTTTCTTT
CASRETGLNTEAFF
>-|TRBJ2-6|TRBD1|TRBV9
TGTGCCAGCAGCCCTCGACAGGGGAGTTTGAGAGGGGCCAACGTCCTGACTTTC
CASSPRQGSLRGANVLTF
>-|TRBJ1-1|-|TRBV7-9
TGTGCCAGCATCGACCCAGGTCAGAGGAACACTGAAGCTTTCTTT
CASIDPGQRNTEAFF